The clone carrying this TCR beta chain was observed once. Its specificity is not known. The data belong to a study of cytomegalovirus exposure and HLA in healthy donors. Findings and caveats of the study: According to a subsequent analysis, TCR clusters from the first cohort were inclined to appear together in the 120 validation repertoires. Despite most TCR sequences being rare, some public TCRs occurred in many donors. Reported performance of the classifier showed diagnosis of cytomegalovirus status with high specificity and sensitivity.

Produced via immunoSEQ multiplex PCR; TCRdb's table is partial and in-frame only. The profile shows around 56,000 clones, 89% of them singletons. V gave up 5 bases and J gave up 9 bases; unmatched junction bases: 7. The CDR3 length is 12 residues. CDR1 and CDR2 (germline): SGHNT, YENEEA. V usage is TRBV11-3 and J usage is TRBJ2-7; 7 nucleotides agree with TRBD2. This receptor was identified in a woman younger than 30 in good health and CMV-seronegative. The sample consisted of PBMCs. CDR3 protein: CASSHPAGAQYF. In DNA form, the CDR3 reads TGTGCCAGCAGCCACCCCGCGGGAGCGCAGTACTTC.